The rows below give T cell receptor beta chains drawn from one sample of a study of blood T cell repertoires in COVID-19. The assay was immunoSEQ multiplex PCR, and TCRdb's table has in-frame clones only and misses some. The repertoire includes 110,000 or so clones, roughly 80% of them detected once, and 15% sits in the top ten. The sequenced sample was peripheral blood. These receptor sequences come from a woman aged 80 or older with acute or convalescent COVID-19. CDR3s include the opening cysteine and the closing phenylalanine or tryptophan. Each record gives: J gene, D gene, V gene, CDR3 length, clone size, CDR3 DNA, CDR3 protein. D genes are given only for firm matches. Clone size is shown for a subset of rows, as once, few, many or a class of expanded clone.

>TRBJ1-1|-|TRBV7-9|14|few
TGTGCCAGCAGCTCGAATCAGGGAAACACTGAAGCTTTCTTT
CASSSNQGNTEAFF
>TRBJ1-6|TRBD1|TRBV5-4|15|-
TGTGCCAGCAGCTTGGGCGGGACAGTTAATTCACCCCTCCACTTT
CASSLGGTVNSPLHF
>TRBJ2-1|-|TRBV9|14|-
TGTGCCAGCAGCGTATCCGGGGTTTACAATGAGCAGTTCTTC
CASSVSGVYNEQFF
>TRBJ2-3|TRBD2|TRBV6-2/TRBV6-3|15|-
TGTGCCAGCAGTACCCCGGGGGGGCAGAAAGATACGCAGTATTTT
CASSTPGGQKDTQYF
>TRBJ1-5|TRBD1|TRBV2|15|-
TGTGCCAGCAGTCCCCCGGGACAGGGGAATCAGCCCCAGCATTTT
CASSPPGQGNQPQHF
>TRBJ2-4|TRBD2|TRBV6-5|14|-
TGTGCCAGCAGTTACGGGACTAGCGGGAACATTCAGTACTTC
CASSYGTSGNIQYF
>TRBJ1-2|-|TRBV28|14|-
TGTGCCAGCAGTTTAGGGGGCGCTTCCTATGGCTACACCTTC
CASSLGGASYGYTF
>TRBJ2-1|-|TRBV18|15|-
TGTGCCAGCTCACCACCCGGGACTCTTTACAATGAGCAGTTCTTC
CASSPPGTLYNEQFF
>TRBJ2-1|TRBD2|TRBV6-4|17|-
TGTGCCAGCAGCGCCAGGCCGGGACTAGCGGGAGTGAATGAGCAGTTCTTC
CASSARPGLAGVNEQFF
>TRBJ1-4|TRBD1|TRBV27|14|few
TGTGCCAGCAGTCCGACAGGGGATAATGAAAAACTGTTTTTT
CASSPTGDNEKLFF
>TRBJ1-1|TRBD1|TRBV10-3|15|-
TGTGCCATCAGTGGGCTACAGGGGAAGAACACTGAAGCTTTCTTT
CAISGLQGKNTEAFF
>TRBJ2-3|-|TRBV7-9|16|once
TGTGCCAGCAGCTTAGTTGTCGGGTCTAGCACAGATACGCAGTATTTT
CASSLVVGSSTDTQYF
>TRBJ1-2|TRBD1|TRBV27|15|-
TGTGCCAGCAGTTCGCCGGGACAGGGCGACTATGGCTACACCTTC
CASSSPGQGDYGYTF
>TRBJ2-7|-|TRBV5-1|14|-
TGCGCCAGCAGCTTCCGGGACTTTGAGGCCGAGCAGTACTTC
CASSFRDFEAEQYF
>TRBJ2-3|-|TRBV2|12|-
TGTGCCAGCAGTGTAAGCGAGGATACGCAGTATTTT
CASSVSEDTQYF
>TRBJ1-2|TRBD1|TRBV27|12|once
TGTGCCAGCAGGGGGACAGGACAGGGCTACACCTTC
CASRGTGQGYTF
>TRBJ1-1|TRBD1|TRBV7-9|15|-
TGTGCCAGCAGCCCTTGGGGGACAGCGAACACTGAAGCTTTCTTT
CASSPWGTANTEAFF
>TRBJ1-1|TRBD1|TRBV7-9|15|-
TGTGCCAGCAGCTTTGGGAGACAGGGGGACACTGAAGCTTTCTTT
CASSFGRQGDTEAFF
>TRBJ1-3|-|TRBV7-8|15|-
TGTGCCAGCAGCGGACGCAGGGGTTTTGGAAACACCATATATTTT
CASSGRRGFGNTIYF
>TRBJ2-1|-|TRBV5-4|12|-
TGTGCCATCCGGGGCTCCTACAATGAGCAGTTCTTC
CAIRGSYNEQFF
>TRBJ1-2|-|TRBV9|14|-
TGTGCCAGCAGCGTAGTGGGGCTAGTTCGGGGCTACACCTTC
CASSVVGLVRGYTF
>TRBJ1-1|TRBD1|TRBV7-2|14|few
TGTGCCAGCAGCCAGTGGACAGGGGACACTGAAGCTTTCTTT
CASSQWTGDTEAFF
>TRBJ1-2|-|TRBV21-1|13|-
TGTGCCAGCAGCAAGGACAGGGGTTGGGGCCTCACCTTC
CASSKDRGWGLTF
>TRBJ1-3|TRBD1|TRBV7-6|13|-
TGTGCCAGCAGCGAGGACAGGGGGTACACCATATATTTT
CASSEDRGYTIYF
>TRBJ2-1|TRBD2|TRBV28|14|-
TGTGCCAGCAGTTTTGACGGGGGGTACAATGAGCAGTTCTTC
CASSFDGGYNEQFF